Listed below are T cell receptor beta chains from one sample, sequenced in a study of T-cell reconstitution after alpha-beta-depleted transplantation in children. TCRdb itself ran the PCR reads through MiXCR, one entry per CDR3 protein. The sample carries about 200,000 distinct CDR3 sequences, around a sixth recorded once. The starting material was PBMCs, mostly from graft donor cells, obtained 360 days after TCRalphabeta/CD19-depleted stem cell transplant. Source of these receptors: a male patient aged 2 to 9 who had a stem cell transplant for acute lymphoblastic leukemia, so the T cells may come from the graft donor. The CDR3 runs from the conserved cysteine through the conserved F or W. D genes are given only for firm matches. Where a row states a size, it is once, few, many or the class of an expanded clone; other rows omit it.

j_call v_call clone_size d_call cdr3_aa cdr3_nt
TRBJ2-3 TRBV28 NA NA CASSFVRGTDTQYF TGTGCCAGCAGTTTCGTCCGCGGAACAGATACGCAGTATTTT
TRBJ2-4 TRBV19 few NA CASSSDARGNIQYF TGTGCCAGTAGTAGTGACGCAAGGGGGAACATTCAGTACTTC
TRBJ2-1 TRBV5-5 few NA CASTQTAAHYNEQFF TGTGCCAGCACTCAGACAGCCGCCCACTACAATGAGCAGTTCTTC
TRBJ2-5 TRBV7-9 few NA CASSSGREQETQYF TGTGCCAGCAGCTCCGGACGAGAACAAGAGACCCAGTACTTC
TRBJ1-1 TRBV27 NA TRBD1 CASSLLDRVHTEAFF TGTGCCAGCAGTTTATTAGACAGGGTCCACACTGAAGCTTTCTTT
TRBJ2-3 TRBV10-1 NA TRBD2 CASSGSRGGLADTQYF TGCGCCAGCAGTGGTTCGCGGGGGGGCCTCGCAGATACGCAGTATTTT
TRBJ2-7 TRBV5-5 NA NA CASSSTGPLGQYF TGTGCCAGCAGCTCCACGGGACCCCTGGGGCAGTACTTC
TRBJ2-7 TRBV2 NA NA CAGVTGNDEQYF TGTGCCGGAGTAACAGGGAATGACGAGCAGTACTTC
TRBJ2-3 TRBV7-8 NA NA CASSYSVEGQSTDTQYF TGTGCCAGCAGCTATTCAGTGGAGGGACAAAGCACAGATACGCAGTATTTT
TRBJ2-1 TRBV21-1 NA NA CASSKGCLVPDNEQFF TGTGCCAGCAGCAAAGGTTGCCTAGTCCCCGACAATGAGCAGTTCTTC
TRBJ2-5 TRBV5-1 NA NA CASSLGGDAQETQYF TGCGCCAGCAGCTTGGGGGGGGACGCGCAAGAGACCCAGTACTTC
TRBJ2-1 TRBV12-3/TRBV12-4 NA NA CASSLFGAPGDEQFF TGTGCCAGCAGCCTCTTCGGGGCCCCGGGGGATGAGCAGTTCTTC
TRBJ2-7 TRBV20-1 few NA CSARLGAYNSYEQYF TGCAGTGCTAGACTCGGCGCCTATAACTCCTACGAGCAGTACTTC
TRBJ2-7 TRBV10-3 many NA CAISESWGPYEQYF TGTGCCATCAGTGAGTCTTGGGGACCCTACGAGCAGTACTTC
TRBJ1-6 TRBV11-2 NA TRBD1 CASREDPGQGYLPLHF TGTGCCAGCAGAGAAGATCCGGGACAGGGATACTTACCCCTCCACTTT
TRBJ1-1 TRBV19 few TRBD1 CASRTDRGPSAEAFF TGTGCCAGTAGGACGGACAGGGGTCCGTCTGCTGAAGCTTTCTTT
TRBJ2-7 TRBV27 few TRBD1 CASTDRDYEQYF TGTGCCAGCACCGACAGGGACTACGAGCAGTACTTC
TRBJ1-4 TRBV4-3 many NA CASSQDGLGSEKLFF TGCGCCAGCAGCCAAGACGGGCTGGGAAGTGAAAAACTGTTTTTT
TRBJ2-5 TRBV10-2 NA NA CASSDTAVQGTQYF TGCGCCAGCAGTGACACAGCTGTCCAAGGGACCCAGTACTTC
TRBJ2-1 TRBV7-8 few NA CASSQLVHEQFF TGTGCCAGCAGCCAACTAGTTCATGAGCAGTTCTTC
TRBJ1-4 TRBV20-1 NA NA CSAREQIATNEKLFF TGCAGTGCTAGAGAACAGATTGCAACTAATGAAAAACTGTTTTTT
TRBJ1-5 TRBV7-2 few NA CASSGGTNQPQHF TGTGCCAGCAGCGGGGGTACTAATCAGCCCCAGCATTTT
TRBJ2-1 TRBV7-7 many TRBD2 CASSAGGPYNEQFF TGTGCCAGCAGCGCGGGGGGGCCCTACAATGAGCAGTTCTTC
TRBJ1-2 TRBV12-3/TRBV12-4 many NA CASSKTGTPYGYTF TGTGCCAGCAGTAAGACGGGGACTCCCTATGGCTACACCTTC
TRBJ2-1 TRBV29-1 NA TRBD2 CSGGRTSLYNEQFF TGCAGCGGAGGTAGGACTAGCCTCTACAATGAGCAGTTCTTC
TRBJ1-2 TRBV5-8 NA NA CASSYPFGGEHYGYTF TGTGCCAGCAGCTACCCATTTGGGGGTGAACACTATGGCTACACCTTC
TRBJ2-1 TRBV4-2 NA TRBD1 CASSTRQGSSYNEQFF TGTGCCAGCAGCACACGACAGGGGAGCTCCTACAATGAGCAGTTCTTC
TRBJ2-5 TRBV7-8 NA TRBD1 CASSLVRQGRGAQETQYF TGTGCCAGCAGCTTAGTCCGACAGGGGCGAGGAGCCCAAGAGACCCAGTACTTC
TRBJ1-2 TRBV29-1 NA TRBD1 CSENRGLDYGYTF TGCAGCGAGAACAGGGGGCTCGACTATGGCTACACCTTC
TRBJ2-1 TRBV7-9 many TRBD2 CASSLAAGEINEQFF TGTGCCAGCAGCTTAGCGGCGGGGGAGATCAATGAGCAGTTCTTC
TRBJ1-1 TRBV5-1 NA NA CASSLGAGSVPEAFF TGCGCCAGCAGCTTGGGGGCAGGATCGGTTCCTGAAGCTTTCTTT